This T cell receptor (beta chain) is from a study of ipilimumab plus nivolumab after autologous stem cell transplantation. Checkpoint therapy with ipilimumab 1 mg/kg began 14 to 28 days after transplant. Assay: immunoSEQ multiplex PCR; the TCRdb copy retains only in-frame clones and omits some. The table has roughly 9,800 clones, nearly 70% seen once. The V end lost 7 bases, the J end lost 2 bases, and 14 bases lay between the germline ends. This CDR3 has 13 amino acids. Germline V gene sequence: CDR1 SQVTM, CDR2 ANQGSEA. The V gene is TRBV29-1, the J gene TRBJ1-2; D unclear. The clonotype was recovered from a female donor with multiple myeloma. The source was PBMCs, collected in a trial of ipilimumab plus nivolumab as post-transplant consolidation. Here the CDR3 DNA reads TGCAGCGGAGGGCCGGGAGCGAACTATGGCTACACCTTC. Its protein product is CSGGPGANYGYTF.